This is a list of T cell receptor beta chains from one sample in a study of T cell responses to AZD1222 COVID-19 vaccine. This table comes from immunoSEQ multiplex PCR, and its TCRdb copy is limited to in-frame clones, with some not included. This sample yields 150,000 to 200,000 clones, of which about 92% are seen a single time; approximately 1.3% belongs to the top ten. This sample comprised peripheral blood, obtained on day 0 of AZD1222 vaccination. The receptors here all came from an adult in good health. Each CDR3 is given with its conserved first and last residue. Fields, in order: D gene, J gene, clone size, CDR3 length, V gene, CDR3 protein, CDR3 DNA. D genes are given only for firm matches. Not every row has a clone size; where given, it reads once, few, many or a size class.

.	TRBJ2-4	.	13	TRBV5-1	CASSLAGENIQYF	TGCGCCAGCAGCTTGGCCGGGGAAAACATTCAGTACTTC
.	TRBJ2-2	.	16	TRBV24-1	CATSERGGLHTGELFF	TGTGCCACCAGTGAAAGGGGGGGACTCCACACCGGGGAGCTGTTTTTT
.	TRBJ1-6	.	14	TRBV6-1	CASSEGTYNSPLHF	TGTGCCAGCAGTGAGGGGACATATAATTCACCCCTCCACTTT
.	TRBJ1-6	.	15	TRBV5-1	CASSLDFIQNSPLHF	TGCGCCAGCAGCTTGGACTTCATTCAGAATTCACCCCTCCACTTT
TRBD1	TRBJ2-1	.	12	TRBV2	CASSTGDNEQFF	TGTGCCAGCAGCACAGGGGACAATGAGCAGTTCTTC
.	TRBJ1-4	.	14	TRBV27	CASSFRARNEKLFF	TGTGCCAGCAGTTTTCGCGCCCGTAATGAAAAACTGTTTTTT
.	TRBJ2-2	.	14	TRBV3-1/TRBV3-2	CASSRGAVTGELFF	TGTGCCAGCAGCCGCGGAGCCGTCACCGGGGAGCTGTTTTTT
.	TRBJ2-1	.	16	TRBV19	CASTLGGTYSYNEQFF	TGTGCCAGTACTCTAGGGGGGACTTATTCCTACAATGAGCAGTTCTTC
TRBD1	TRBJ1-6	.	13	TRBV2	CASGQGVNSPLHF	TGTGCCAGCGGACAGGGCGTCAATTCACCCCTCCACTTT
.	TRBJ1-6	.	13	TRBV28	CASGAALNSPLHF	TGTGCCAGCGGGGCAGCCCTGAATTCACCCCTCCACTTT
TRBD1	TRBJ1-1	.	15	TRBV7-3	CASSLRAGGLTEAFF	TGTGCCAGCAGCTTAAGAGCAGGGGGCCTCACTGAAGCTTTCTTT
.	TRBJ2-2	.	15	TRBV9	CASSVGGGNTGELFF	TGTGCCAGCAGCGTAGGAGGGGGAAACACCGGGGAGCTGTTTTTT
.	TRBJ2-7	.	13	TRBV5-1	CASSLEDVSEQYF	TGCGCCAGCAGCTTGGAAGACGTGAGCGAGCAGTACTTC
.	TRBJ2-7	.	13	TRBV6-5	CASSYQGSHEQYF	TGTGCCAGCAGTTACCAGGGTTCACACGAGCAGTACTTC
.	TRBJ2-6	.	16	TRBV7-3	CASSQSRVSGANVLTF	TGTGCCAGCAGTCAATCCCGGGTGTCTGGGGCCAACGTCCTGACTTTC
.	TRBJ1-5	.	13	TRBV19	CASSRQYNQPQHF	TGTGCCAGTAGTCGACAATACAATCAGCCCCAGCATTTT
.	TRBJ1-5	.	15	TRBV19	CASRARATVNQPQHF	TGTGCCAGTAGGGCCAGGGCGACTGTCAATCAGCCCCAGCATTTT
TRBD1	TRBJ2-1	.	14	TRBV29-1	CSVAGDRGFNEQFF	TGCAGCGTTGCAGGGGACAGGGGCTTCAATGAGCAGTTCTTC
.	TRBJ1-6	.	13	TRBV6-6	CASSYGDRAPLHF	TGTGCCAGCAGTTACGGGGACCGCGCTCCCCTCCACTTT
.	TRBJ1-5	.	13	TRBV5-6	CASSLRGSQPQHF	TGTGCCAGCAGCTTGCGTGGGAGTCAGCCCCAGCATTTT
TRBD1	TRBJ2-2	.	15	TRBV19	CASRRDRVDTGELFF	TGTGCCAGTAGAAGGGACAGGGTAGACACCGGGGAGCTGTTTTTT
TRBD2	TRBJ2-3	once	15	TRBV5-1	CASSLAGPPQDTQYF	TGCGCCAGCAGCTTAGCGGGGCCCCCCCAAGATACGCAGTATTTT
.	TRBJ1-5	.	14	TRBV28	CASSSQIINQPQHF	TGTGCCAGCAGTTCCCAGATTATCAATCAGCCCCAGCATTTT
TRBD1	TRBJ1-2	.	17	TRBV18	CASSPVKGQGVNYGYTF	TGTGCCAGCTCACCAGTTAAGGGACAGGGGGTTAACTATGGCTACACCTTC
.	TRBJ1-1	.	14	TRBV6-5	CASSQQGWGTEAFF	TGTGCCAGCAGCCAACAGGGTTGGGGGACTGAAGCTTTCTTT
TRBD1	TRBJ1-6	.	16	TRBV4-1	CASSQGQGAYNSPLHF	TGCGCCAGCAGCCAAGGCCAGGGGGCCTATAATTCACCCCTCCACTTT
.	TRBJ2-3	.	12	TRBV12-3/TRBV12-4	CASSLIADTQYF	TGTGCCAGCAGTTTAATCGCAGATACGCAGTATTTT
.	TRBJ2-5	.	15	TRBV6-6	CASSRTGTEKETQYF	TGTGCCAGCAGTAGAACCGGGACGGAGAAAGAGACCCAGTACTTC
TRBD2	TRBJ2-1	.	16	TRBV18	CASSLGTSGGYNEQFF	TGTGCCAGCTCCCTTGGGACTAGCGGGGGTTACAATGAGCAGTTCTTC
.	TRBJ2-2	few	16	TRBV5-1	CASSLSGTVNTGELFF	TGCGCCAGCAGCTTGAGTGGTACCGTGAACACCGGGGAGCTGTTTTTT
.	TRBJ1-1	.	16	TRBV6-6	CASSRLGQGLNTEAFF	TGTGCCAGCAGCCGCCTCGGGCAGGGGCTTAACACTGAAGCTTTCTTT
.	TRBJ1-1	once	16	TRBV7-2	CASSLGIYRRGTEAFF	TGTGCCAGCAGCTTAGGTATATACCGACGGGGCACTGAAGCTTTCTTT